The sequence of this TCR beta chain was determined in a study of identical twins. TCRdb re-called the 5' RACE reads with MiXCR, one entry per CDR3 protein. The sample consists of roughly 350,000 distinct CDR3 sequences, approximately 8.8% of them appearing once. The sequence derives from a woman in her forties or fifties in good health. Sequencing was performed on naive T cells sorted from blood.

The CDR3 DNA follows: TGTGCCAGCAGCTTAGGCCCCCGACAGGGAGGCACTGAAGCTTTCTTT. Its translation: CASSLGPRQGGTEAFF. The chain uses TRBV11-3 and TRBJ1-1, with 7 bases aligning to TRBD1. CDR1 is SGHNT and CDR2 is YENEEA in the germline V gene. The junction had 9 bases not matched to a gene; V was cut back by 1 base and J by 4 bases. The length of the CDR3 is 16 residues.